This T cell receptor (beta chain) was sequenced during a study of cytomegalovirus exposure and HLA in healthy donors. Study-level points and caveats: The sole available immune exposure information was CMV serostatus. TCR beta sequences reportedly predicted the HLA-A and HLA-B alleles of most subjects accurately.

On this clone itself: What it recognizes is unknown.

Germline values: CDR1 SGDLS, CDR2 YYNGEE. The CDR3 has 11 residues. The V end was cut by 5 bases, the J end by 7 bases, with 10 bases between. The study ran its PCR with 60 Vbeta and 13 Jbeta primers. Assay: immunoSEQ multiplex PCR; the TCRdb copy retains only in-frame clones and omits some. The sample includes about 200,000 clones, more than 75% of them seen just once. The receptor comes from a male donor in good health and CMV-seropositive. The gene calls are TRBV9 and TRBJ2-7; possibly TRBD2 for D (6 bases). The sample consisted of PBMCs. CDR3 nucleotides: TGTGCCAGCAGGGGGAGGTTGGAGCAGTACTTC. Translated, it gives CASRGRLEQYF.